The present entry profiles one TCR beta chain with its context. No antigen is known for it. Sequenced by immunoSEQ multiplex PCR; TCRdb stores in-frame clones only, minus some. The sample shows about 45,000 clones, approximately 70% of them seen only once. With the ViraFEST assay, the study expanded antigen-specific CD4+ T cells using viral peptide pools, then sequenced them. The authors isolated CD4+ T cells after about 10 days of culture. Infection with SARS-CoV-2 occurred in the person between March and December 2020, and PCR confirmed it. Cultures received IL-2 medium that replaced half the medium on days 3 and 7. The data were taken from a study of vaccination effects on CD4 cells after COVID-19. CDR1 is SGHAT and CDR2 is FQDESV in the germline V gene (reference sequence). Trimming took 3 bases from V and 5 from J; bases not matched to a gene: 5. CDR3 length equals 15 residues. Findings and limits, study-wide: By a late point after vaccination, infection- and vaccine-induced clones had shrunk markedly through clonal contraction. Spike-reactive clones detected post-vaccine in convalescents consisted mainly of new vaccine-induced clones.

The chain carries TRBV11-1 and TRBJ2-5, with 11 bases matching TRBD2. Sequenced material: CD4+ T cells from PBMCs cultured with a peptide pool, taken before COVID-19 vaccination. The TCR originated in a human donor who had a prior SARS-CoV-2 infection. The CDR3 region is CASSFIASGGETQYF. CDR3 DNA: TGTGCCAGCAGCTTCATCGCTAGCGGGGGGGAGACCCAGTACTTC.